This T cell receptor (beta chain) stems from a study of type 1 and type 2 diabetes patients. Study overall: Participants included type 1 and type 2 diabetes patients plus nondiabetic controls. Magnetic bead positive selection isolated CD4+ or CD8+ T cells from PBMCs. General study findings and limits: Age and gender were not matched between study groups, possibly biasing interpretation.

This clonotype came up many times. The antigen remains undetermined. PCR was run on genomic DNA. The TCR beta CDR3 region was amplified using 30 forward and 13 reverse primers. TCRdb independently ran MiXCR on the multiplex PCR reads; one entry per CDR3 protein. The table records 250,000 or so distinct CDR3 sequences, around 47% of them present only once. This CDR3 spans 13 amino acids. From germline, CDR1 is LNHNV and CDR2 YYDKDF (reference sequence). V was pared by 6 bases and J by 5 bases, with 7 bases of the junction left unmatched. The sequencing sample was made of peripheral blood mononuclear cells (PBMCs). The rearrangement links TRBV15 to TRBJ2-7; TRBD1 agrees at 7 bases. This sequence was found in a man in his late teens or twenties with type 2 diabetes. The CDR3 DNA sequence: TGTGCCACCAGTTTCGGACAGGTCAACGAGCAGTACTTC. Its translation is CATSFGQVNEQYF.